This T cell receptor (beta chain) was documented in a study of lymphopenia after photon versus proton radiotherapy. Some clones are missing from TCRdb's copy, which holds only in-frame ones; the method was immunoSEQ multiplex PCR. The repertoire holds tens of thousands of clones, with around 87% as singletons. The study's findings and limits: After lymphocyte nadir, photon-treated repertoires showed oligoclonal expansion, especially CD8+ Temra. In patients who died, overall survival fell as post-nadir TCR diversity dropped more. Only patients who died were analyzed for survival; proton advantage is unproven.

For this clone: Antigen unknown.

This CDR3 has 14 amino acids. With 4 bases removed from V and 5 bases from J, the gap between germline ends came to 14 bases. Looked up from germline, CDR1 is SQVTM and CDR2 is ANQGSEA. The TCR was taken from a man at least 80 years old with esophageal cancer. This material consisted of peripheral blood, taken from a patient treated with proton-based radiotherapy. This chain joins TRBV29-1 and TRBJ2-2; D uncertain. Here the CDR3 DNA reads TGCAGCGTTGCGCCCTTCGGATCAACCGGGGAGCTGTTTTTT. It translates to CSVAPFGSTGELFF.